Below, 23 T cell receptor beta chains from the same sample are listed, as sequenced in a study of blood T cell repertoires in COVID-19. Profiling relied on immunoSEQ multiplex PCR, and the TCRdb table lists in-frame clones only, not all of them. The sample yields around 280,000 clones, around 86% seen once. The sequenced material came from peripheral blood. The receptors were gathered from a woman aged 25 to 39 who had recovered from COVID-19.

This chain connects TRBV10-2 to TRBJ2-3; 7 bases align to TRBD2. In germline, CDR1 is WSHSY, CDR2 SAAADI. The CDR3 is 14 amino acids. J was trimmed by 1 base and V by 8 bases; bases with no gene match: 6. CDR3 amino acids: CASGSSGRTDTQYF. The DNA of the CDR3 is TGCGCCAGCGGGTCTAGCGGCCGCACAGATACGCAGTATTTT.

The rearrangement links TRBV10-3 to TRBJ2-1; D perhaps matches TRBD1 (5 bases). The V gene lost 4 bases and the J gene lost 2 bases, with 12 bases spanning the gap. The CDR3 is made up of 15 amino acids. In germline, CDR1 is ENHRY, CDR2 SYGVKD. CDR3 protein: CAISVGEAAYNEQFF. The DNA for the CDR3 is TGTGCCATCAGTGTAGGGGAAGCAGCCTACAATGAGCAGTTCTTC.

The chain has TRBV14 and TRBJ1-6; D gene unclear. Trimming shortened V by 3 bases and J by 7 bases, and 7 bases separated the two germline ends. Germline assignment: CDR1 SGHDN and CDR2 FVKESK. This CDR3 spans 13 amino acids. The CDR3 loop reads CASSQRTNSPLHF. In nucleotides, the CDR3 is TGTGCCAGCAGCCAGAGAACCAATTCACCCCTCCACTTT.

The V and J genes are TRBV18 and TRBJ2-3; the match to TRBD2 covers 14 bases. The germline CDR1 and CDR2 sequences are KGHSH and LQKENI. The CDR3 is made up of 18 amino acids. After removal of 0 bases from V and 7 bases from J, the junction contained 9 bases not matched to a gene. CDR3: CASSPPRLAGGTPHTQYF. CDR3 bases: TGTGCCAGCTCACCACCGAGACTAGCGGGGGGGACCCCGCATACGCAGTATTTT.

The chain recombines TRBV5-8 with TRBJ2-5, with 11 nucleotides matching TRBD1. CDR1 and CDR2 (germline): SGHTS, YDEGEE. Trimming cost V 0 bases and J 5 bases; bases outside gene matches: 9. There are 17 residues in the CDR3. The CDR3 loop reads CASSLGTGGTNLETQYF. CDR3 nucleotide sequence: TGTGCCAGCAGCTTGGGGACAGGGGGCACGAATTTGGAGACCCAGTACTTC.

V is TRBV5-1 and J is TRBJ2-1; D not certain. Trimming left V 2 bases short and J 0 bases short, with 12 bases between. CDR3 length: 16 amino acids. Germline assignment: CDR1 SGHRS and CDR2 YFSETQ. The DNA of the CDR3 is TGCGCCAGCAGCTTATGGAAACAGAGCTCCTACAATGAGCAGTTCTTC. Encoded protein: CASSLWKQSSYNEQFF.

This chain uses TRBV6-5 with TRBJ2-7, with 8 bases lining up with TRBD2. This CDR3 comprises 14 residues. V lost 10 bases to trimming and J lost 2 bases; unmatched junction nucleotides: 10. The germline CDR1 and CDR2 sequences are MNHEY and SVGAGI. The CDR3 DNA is TGTGCCACCTGGGGGACTAGTCGCCCCTACGAGCAGTACTTC. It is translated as CATWGTSRPYEQYF.

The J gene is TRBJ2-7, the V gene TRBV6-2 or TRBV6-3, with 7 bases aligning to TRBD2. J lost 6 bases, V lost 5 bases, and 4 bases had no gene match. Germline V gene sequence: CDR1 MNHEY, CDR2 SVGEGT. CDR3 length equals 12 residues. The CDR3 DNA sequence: TGTGCCAGCAGTACTAGCGAGGGCGAGCAGTACTTC. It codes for CASSTSEGEQYF.

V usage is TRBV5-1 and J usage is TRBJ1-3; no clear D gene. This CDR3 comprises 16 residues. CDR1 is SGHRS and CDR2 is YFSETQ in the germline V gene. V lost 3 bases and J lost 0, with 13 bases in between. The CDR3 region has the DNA TGCGCCAGCAGCTCGATGACCCCTAGCTCTGGAAACACCATATATTTT. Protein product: CASSSMTPSSGNTIYF.

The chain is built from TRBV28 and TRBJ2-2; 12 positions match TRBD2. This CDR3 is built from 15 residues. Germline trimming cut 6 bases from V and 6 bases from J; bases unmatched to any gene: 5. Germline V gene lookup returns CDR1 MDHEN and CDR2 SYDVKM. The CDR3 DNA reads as TGTGCCAGCAGCTCAACTAGCGGGAGGTCCGGGGAGCTGTTTTTT. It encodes CASSSTSGRSGELFF.

The DNA for the CDR3 is TGTGCCAGCACCCCTCAGGGGGCCCGCACAGATACGCAGTATTTT. Amino acids: CASTPQGARTDTQYF. The V call is TRBV28, the J call TRBJ2-3, with 8 bases lining up with TRBD1. Germline CDR1 reads MDHEN; CDR2 reads SYDVKM. With 7 bases clipped from V and 1 base from J, the junction kept 7 bases outside the gene matches. The CDR3 covers 15 residues.

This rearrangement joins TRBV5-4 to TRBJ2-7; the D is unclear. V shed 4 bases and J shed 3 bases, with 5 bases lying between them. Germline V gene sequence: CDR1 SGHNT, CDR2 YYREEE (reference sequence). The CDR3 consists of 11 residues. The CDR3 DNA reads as TGTGCCAGCAGCGCGAACTACGAGCAGTACTTC. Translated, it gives CASSANYEQYF.

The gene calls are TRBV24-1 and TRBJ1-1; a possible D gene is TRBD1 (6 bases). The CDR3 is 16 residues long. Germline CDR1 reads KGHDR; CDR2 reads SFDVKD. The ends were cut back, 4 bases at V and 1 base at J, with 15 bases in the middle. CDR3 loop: CATSDSRGKRNTEAFF. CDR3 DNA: TGTGCCACCAGTGACTCAAGGGGGAAAAGGAACACTGAAGCTTTCTTT.

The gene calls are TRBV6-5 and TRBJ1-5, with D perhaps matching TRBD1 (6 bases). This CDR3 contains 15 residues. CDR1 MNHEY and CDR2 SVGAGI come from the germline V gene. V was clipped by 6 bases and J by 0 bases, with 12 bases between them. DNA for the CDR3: TGTGCCAGCAGAAAACAGGGAGATAGCAATCAGCCCCAGCATTTT. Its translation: CASRKQGDSNQPQHF.

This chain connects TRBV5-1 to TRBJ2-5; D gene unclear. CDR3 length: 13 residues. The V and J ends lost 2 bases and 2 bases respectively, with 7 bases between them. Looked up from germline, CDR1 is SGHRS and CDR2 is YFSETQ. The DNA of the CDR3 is TGCGCCAGCAGCTTAAGCAAACAAGAGACCCAGTACTTC. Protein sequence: CASSLSKQETQYF.

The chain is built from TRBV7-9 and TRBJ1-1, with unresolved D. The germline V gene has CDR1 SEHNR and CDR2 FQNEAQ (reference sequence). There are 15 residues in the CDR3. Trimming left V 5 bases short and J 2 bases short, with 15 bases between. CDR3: CASSPITTGNTEAFF. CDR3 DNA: TGTGCCAGCAGCCCTATTACAACGGGTAACACTGAAGCTTTCTTT. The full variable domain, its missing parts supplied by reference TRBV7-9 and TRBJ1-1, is DTGVSQNPRHKITKRGQNVTFRCDPISEHNRLYWYRQTLGQGPEFLTYFQNEAQLEKSRLLSDRFSAERPKGSFSTLEIQRTEQGDSAMYLCASSPITTGNTEAFFGQGTRLTVV.

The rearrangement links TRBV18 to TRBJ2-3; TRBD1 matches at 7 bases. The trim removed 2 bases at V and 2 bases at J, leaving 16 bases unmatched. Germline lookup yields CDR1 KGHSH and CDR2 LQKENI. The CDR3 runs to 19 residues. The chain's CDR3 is CASSPSYWGTVSPTDTQYF. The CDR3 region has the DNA TGTGCCAGCTCACCATCGTACTGGGGGACAGTTTCGCCCACAGATACGCAGTATTTT.

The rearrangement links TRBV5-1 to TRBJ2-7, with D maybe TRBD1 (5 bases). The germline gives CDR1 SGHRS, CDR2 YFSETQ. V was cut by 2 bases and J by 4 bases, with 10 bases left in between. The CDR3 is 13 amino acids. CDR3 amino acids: CASSLPQGYEQYF. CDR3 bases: TGCGCCAGCAGCTTACCCCAGGGATACGAGCAGTACTTC. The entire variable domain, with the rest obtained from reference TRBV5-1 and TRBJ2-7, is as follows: KAGVTQTPRYLIKTRGQQVTLSCSPISGHRSVSWYQQTPGQGLQFLFEYFSETQRNKGNFPGRFSGRQFSNSRSEMNVSTLELGDSALYLCASSLPQGYEQYFGPGTRLTVT.

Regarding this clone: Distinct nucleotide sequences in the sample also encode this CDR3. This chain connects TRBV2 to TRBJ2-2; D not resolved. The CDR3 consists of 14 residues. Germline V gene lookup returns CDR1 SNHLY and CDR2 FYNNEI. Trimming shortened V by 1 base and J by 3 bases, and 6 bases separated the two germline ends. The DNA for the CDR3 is TGTGCCAGCAGTGAAGGGCTCTACACCGGGGAGCTGTTTTTT. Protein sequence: CASSEGLYTGELFF.

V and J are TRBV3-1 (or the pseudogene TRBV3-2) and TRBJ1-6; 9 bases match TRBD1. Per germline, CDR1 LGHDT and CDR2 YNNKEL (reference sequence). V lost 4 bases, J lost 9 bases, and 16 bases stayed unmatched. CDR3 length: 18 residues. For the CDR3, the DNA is TGTGCCAGCAGCCCGAGTTCTTGGGACAGGGAACGAAGTTCACCCCTCCACTTT. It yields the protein CASSPSSWDRERSSPLHF.

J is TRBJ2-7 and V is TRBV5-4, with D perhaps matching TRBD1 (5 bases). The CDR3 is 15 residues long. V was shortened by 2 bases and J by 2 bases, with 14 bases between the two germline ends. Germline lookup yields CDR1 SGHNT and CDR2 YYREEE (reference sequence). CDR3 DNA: TGTGCCAGCAGCTTAGGCCAGGGAAAGACCTACGAGCAGTACTTC. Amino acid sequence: CASSLGQGKTYEQYF.

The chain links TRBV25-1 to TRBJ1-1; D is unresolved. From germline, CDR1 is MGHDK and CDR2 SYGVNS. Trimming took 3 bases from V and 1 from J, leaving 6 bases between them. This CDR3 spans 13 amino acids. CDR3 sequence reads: CASSDYRNTEAFF. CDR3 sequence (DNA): TGTGCCAGCAGTGACTATCGGAACACTGAAGCTTTCTTT.

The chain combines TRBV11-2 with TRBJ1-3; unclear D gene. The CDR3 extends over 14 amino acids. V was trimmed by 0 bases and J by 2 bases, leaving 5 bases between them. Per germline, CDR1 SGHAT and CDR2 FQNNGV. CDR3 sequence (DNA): TGTGCCAGCAGCTTAGAGCGGACTGGAAACACCATATATTTT. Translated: CASSLERTGNTIYF.